This T cell receptor beta chain stems from a study of radiotherapy plus CTLA-4 blockade in lung cancer. Study as a whole: Patients showed objective responses in about 20% of cases and disease control in around 30%. Study results and limitations: Subsequent to radiotherapy plus ipilimumab, tumor-derived TCR clones underwent expansion in blood.

Profiling relied on immunoSEQ multiplex PCR, and the TCRdb table lists in-frame clones only, not all of them. The sample shows 40,000 to 50,000 clones, 75% to 90% of them seen only once. Comments on this clone: Its target is not known.

From germline, CDR1 is LNHDA and CDR2 SQIVND (reference sequence). The V and J ends lost 3 bases and 5 bases respectively, with 17 bases between them. The CDR3 spans 15 residues. Here the sequenced sample was peripheral blood, taken from a patient treated with radiotherapy plus ipilimumab. The V and J genes are TRBV19 and TRBJ2-7; D may be TRBD2 (6 bases). The sequence derives from a human donor with non-small cell lung cancer who had stable disease on radiotherapy plus ipilimumab. The CDR3 loop reads CASSITWGVTNEQYF. The CDR3 DNA is TGTGCCAGTAGTATCACGTGGGGGGTAACTAACGAGCAGTACTTC.